These 11 T cell receptor beta chains share one sample of origin, sequenced in a study of blood T cell repertoires in COVID-19. Clones were sequenced by immunoSEQ multiplex PCR, and TCRdb holds only the in-frame ones, with some missing. The sample records hundreds of thousands of clones, roughly 90% being singletons. The sequencing sample was made of PBMCs or T cells enriched from blood (not recorded which). Receptors originate from a woman aged 40 to 50 who had recovered from COVID-19.

V usage is TRBV28 and J usage is TRBJ1-1; maybe TRBD1 (5 bases). V was shortened by 5 bases and J by 11 bases, with 15 bases between the two germline ends. The CDR3 runs 12 residues. The germline CDR1 and CDR2 sequences are MDHEN and SYDVKM. The CDR3 DNA is TGTGCCAGCAGTACCCAAGTGGGGCCGGCTTTCTTT. It translates to CASSTQVGPAFF.

The chain uses TRBV19 and TRBJ2-3; TRBD1 matches at 9 bases. The ends lost 7 bases at V and 1 base at J; junction bases unmatched: 6. There are 15 residues in the CDR3. Germline V gene data show CDR1 as LNHDA and CDR2 as SQIVND (reference sequence). The CDR3 sequence is CASIDRGVGTDTQYF. DNA of the CDR3: TGTGCCAGTATAGACAGGGGGGTCGGCACAGATACGCAGTATTTT. Together with reference TRBV19 and TRBJ2-3, the CDR3 gives the full variable domain: DGGITQSPKYLFRKEGQNVTLSCEQNLNHDAMYWYRQDPGQGLRLIYYSQIVNDFQKGDIAEGYSVSREKKESFPLTVTSAQKNPTAFYLCASIDRGVGTDTQYFGPGTRLTVL.

This chain links TRBV4-3 with TRBJ2-1; TRBD1 aligns across 9 bases. This CDR3 has 16 amino acids. Trimming took 0 bases from V and 5 from J; bases not matched to a gene: 5. The germline CDR1 and CDR2 sequences are LGHNA and YSLEER. Here the CDR3 DNA reads TGCGCCAGCAGCCAAGAGCGGGACAGGGTAGACAATGAGCAGTTCTTC. It is translated as CASSQERDRVDNEQFF.

V and J are TRBV5-8 and TRBJ1-2; tentative D call: TRBD1 (5 bases). The germline CDR1 and CDR2 sequences are SGHTS and YDEGEE. The ends were cut back, 4 bases at V and 4 bases at J, with 11 bases in the middle. The CDR3 spans 13 residues. The CDR3 is CASSPAGTYGYTF. DNA of the CDR3: TGTGCCAGCAGCCCAGCGGGGACCTATGGCTACACCTTC.

The J gene is TRBJ1-1, the V gene TRBV7-9; TRBD1 aligns across 7 bases. Germline assignment: CDR1 SEHNR and CDR2 FQNEAQ (reference sequence). V dropped 1 base and J dropped 3; count of bases not matched to a gene: 5. The length of the CDR3 is 15 residues. CDR3 sequence: CASSLEQGGYTEAFF. Here the CDR3 DNA reads TGTGCCAGCAGCTTAGAACAAGGGGGCTACACTGAAGCTTTCTTT.

V is TRBV7-2 and J is TRBJ2-5; TRBD1 matches 7 bases. Trimming took 3 bases from V and 5 from J; bases not matched to a gene: 18. Germline V gene lookup returns CDR1 SGHTA and CDR2 FQGNSA. The CDR3 loop spans 18 amino acids. The CDR3 DNA reads TGTGCCAGCAGCTTCCACGTCCGACAGGGTGGGTTTTTGGAGACCCAGTACTTC. Protein sequence: CASSFHVRQGGFLETQYF. The full variable domain, its missing parts supplied by reference TRBV7-2 and TRBJ2-5, is GAGVSQSPSNKVTEKGKDVELRCDPISGHTALYWYRQSLGQGLEFLIYFQGNSAPDKSGLPSDRFSAERTGGSVSTLTIQRTQQEDSAVYLCASSFHVRQGGFLETQYFGPGTRLLVL.

The table lists this clone with a count of one. The junction shows a germline mismatch at one end, possibly a read error. The J gene is TRBJ1-5, the V gene TRBV5-1, with D uncertain. Per germline, CDR1 SGHRS and CDR2 YFSETQ. This CDR3 comprises 15 residues. CDR3 nucleotides: TGCGCCAGCCGCTTAGGCGGGGAGGGCGTTCAGCCCCAGCATTTT. Residues: CASRLGGEGVQPQHF.

This sequence joins TRBV9 and TRBJ2-7; 7 bases are shared with TRBD1. The V segment lost 3 bases and the J segment 6 bases; nucleotides outside the gene matches: 3. Germline CDR1 is SGDLS and CDR2 is YYNGEE. CDR3 length equals 12 residues. The CDR3 reads CASSATGFEQYF. The DNA of the CDR3 is TGTGCCAGCAGCGCGACAGGGTTCGAGCAGTACTTC.

The chain employs TRBV7-9 and TRBJ2-5; D is ambiguous. The ends were cut back, 3 bases at V and 2 bases at J, with 7 bases in the middle. In germline, CDR1 is SEHNR, CDR2 FQNEAQ (reference sequence). The CDR3 runs 13 residues. The CDR3 sequence is CASSFPGQETQYF. CDR3 in DNA: TGTGCCAGCAGCTTCCCAGGACAAGAGACCCAGTACTTC.

This chain connects TRBV15 to TRBJ2-5; 9 bases agree with TRBD1. The V segment lost 1 base and the J segment 5 bases; nucleotides outside the gene matches: 8. Germline V CDR1 and CDR2: LNHNV, YYDKDF (reference sequence). The CDR3 has 16 residues. This chain's CDR3 is CATSRGGTGRGETQYF. CDR3 nucleotide sequence: TGTGCCACCAGCAGAGGAGGGACAGGGCGAGGGGAGACCCAGTACTTC.

Only a few counts were recorded for this clone. This chain joins TRBV29-1 and TRBJ1-2, with D maybe TRBD1 (5 bases). CDR3 length: 13 amino acids. Germline-derived CDR1 and CDR2 are SQVTM and ANQGSEA. The germline V and J ends were trimmed by 3 bases and 5 bases, with 13 bases remaining between them. CDR3 nucleotides: TGCAGCGTTGATTGGGGGGTATCGTATGGCTACACCTTC. Residues: CSVDWGVSYGYTF.